The 32 T cell receptor beta chains given below trace back to one sample, sequenced in a study of T-cell reconstitution after alpha-beta-depleted transplantation in children. Molecular barcoding with unique molecular identifiers was used for the TCRbeta library. TCRdb analysed the PCR reads with MiXCR anew, one entry per CDR3 protein. Of 300,000 to 400,000 distinct CDR3 sequences listed, 15% to 20% are singletons. Sequenced here: PBMCs, mostly from graft donor cells, sampled 360 days after TCRalphabeta/CD19-depleted stem cell transplant. Receptors originate from a male patient aged 2 to 10 who had a stem cell transplant for acute lymphoblastic leukemia, so the T cells may come from the graft donor.

This clonotype appeared a few times. The rearrangement uses TRBV12-3 or TRBV12-4 and TRBJ1-1; D possibly corresponds to TRBD1 (6 bases). Trimming removed 2 bases at V and 4 bases at J, with 23 bases between. This CDR3 is 18 amino acids long. The CDR3 loop reads CASSLRASGRGGSTEAFF. CDR3 coding DNA: TGTGCCAGCAGTTTAAGAGCCTCCGGGAGGGGGGGGAGCACTGAAGCTTTCTTT.

V usage is TRBV7-9 and J usage is TRBJ2-3; D unclear. The CDR3 contains 14 residues. Germline V lookup: CDR1 SEHNR, CDR2 FQNEAQ (reference sequence). The V gene lost 10 bases and the J gene lost 4 bases, with 18 bases spanning the gap. The CDR3 protein is CATTAHPTPDTQYF. The CDR3 nucleotides are TGTGCCACCACTGCGCATCCCACCCCAGATACGCAGTATTTT.

The gene calls are TRBV6-5 and TRBJ2-1; 7 nucleotides line up with TRBD2. This CDR3 comprises 16 residues. The V and J ends lost 2 bases and 7 bases, in that order; junction bases with no gene match: 11. Germline V gene sequence: CDR1 MNHEY, CDR2 SVGAGI. The CDR3 DNA reads as TGTGCCAGCAGTTACGGGCCGGGACTACCCCATAATGAGCAGTTCTTC. Its protein is CASSYGPGLPHNEQFF.

The chain has TRBV13 and TRBJ1-1; no reliable D call. V lost 5 bases and J 2 bases, leaving 12 bases between the germline ends. The CDR3 is 14 amino acids. CDR1 is PRHDT and CDR2 is FYEKMQ in the germline V gene (reference sequence). CDR3 region: CASSELLSNTEAFF. In DNA, the CDR3 is TGTGCCAGCAGCGAGTTGTTGTCAAACACTGAAGCTTTCTTT.

This clonotype was detected only a few times. This sequence joins TRBV3-1 and TRBJ2-1, with 8 bases fitting TRBD1. With V trimmed by 4 bases and J by 10 bases, 6 bases remained unmatched. CDR3 size: 13 residues. CDR1 is LGHDT and CDR2 is YNNKEL in the germline V gene (reference sequence). CDR3 in DNA: TGTGCCAGCAGCCCGGGACAGGCTCAGGAGCAGTTCTTC. This translates into CASSPGQAQEQFF.

The CDR3 DNA reads as TGCAGTGCTAGTGGGTTATTCGGGACTAGGTTCACCGGGGAGCTGTTTTTT. This codes for CSASGLFGTRFTGELFF. The V and J genes are TRBV20-1 and TRBJ2-2; 8 positions agree with TRBD2. With V trimmed by 3 bases and J by 4 bases, 13 bases remained unmatched. The CDR3 totals 17 residues. Germline V lookup: CDR1 DFQATT, CDR2 SNEGSKA (reference sequence).

V usage is TRBV5-1 and J usage is TRBJ2-1; 14 nucleotides align to TRBD2. Germline CDR1 SGHRS, CDR2 YFSETQ. The CDR3 covers 13 residues. J was trimmed by 14 bases and V by 4 bases; bases with no gene match: 5. The CDR3 DNA is TGCGCCAGCAGCCAGACTAGCGGGAGGGTCGAGTTCTTC. It encodes CASSQTSGRVEFF.

The chain links TRBV28 to TRBJ1-4; no clear D. Germline CDR1 and CDR2: MDHEN and SYDVKM. V shed 5 bases and J shed 8 bases, with 9 bases lying between them. The CDR3 loop spans 12 amino acids. CDR3 protein: CASSPPAEKLFF. As DNA, the CDR3 is TGTGCCAGCAGTCCCCCCGCAGAAAAACTGTTTTTT.

V is TRBV2 and J is TRBJ2-2; D remains ambiguous. V was shortened by 3 bases and J by 1 base, with 6 bases between the two germline ends. The CDR3 is 14 residues long. Germline CDR1 is SNHLY and CDR2 is FYNNEI. For the CDR3, the DNA is TGTGCCAGCAGTGATGAGCGGAACACCGGGGAGCTGTTTTTT. Translating gives CASSDERNTGELFF.

This clonotype appeared many times. The genes are TRBV4-1 and TRBJ2-7; TRBD2 is a possible D gene (5 bases). CDR3 length: 16 amino acids. Per germline, CDR1 MGHRA and CDR2 YSYEKL. V shed 1 base and J shed 1 base, with 14 bases lying between them. CDR3 coding DNA: TGCGCCAGCAGCCAAGCGGGGAGTCTTCCATCCTACGAGCAGTACTTC. Its translation: CASSQAGSLPSYEQYF.

This clonotype was seen a few times. The chain links TRBV5-1 to TRBJ2-1; 11 bases fit TRBD2. Looked up from germline, CDR1 is SGHRS and CDR2 is YFSETQ. The CDR3 sequence is 15 residues long. Trimming at V came to 4 bases and at J to 5 bases, leaving 5 bases not matched to a gene. The chain's CDR3 is CASSLTSGGNNEQFF. In DNA form, the CDR3 reads TGCGCCAGCAGCCTTACTAGCGGGGGTAACAATGAGCAGTTCTTC.

Regarding this clonotype: Sequence at one end of the junction differs from germline and may be a read error. CDR3 in amino acids: CANSQVQRAGNMEQFF. The CDR3 DNA reads TGTGCCAACAGCCAAGTACAGCGGGCGGGCAATATGGAGCAGTTCTTC. This chain uses TRBV14 with TRBJ2-1; TRBD2 might be the D (6 bases). The CDR3 consists of 16 residues. Germline V gene sequence: CDR1 SGHDN, CDR2 FVKESK. Drawing the rest from reference TRBV14 and TRBJ2-1, the complete variable domain is EAGVTQFPSHSVIEKGQTVTLRCDPISGHDNLYWYRRVMGKEIKFLLHFVKESKQDESGMPNNRFLAERTGGTYSTLKVQPAELEDSGVYFCANSQVQRAGNMEQFFGPGTRLTVL.

The rearrangement links TRBV20-1 to TRBJ2-7, with D unclear. The V gene's germline CDR1 is DFQATT and CDR2 SNEGSKA (reference sequence). The CDR3 totals 11 residues. V was pared by 3 bases and J by 4 bases, with 7 bases between. The CDR3 loop is CSASSPYEQYF. As DNA, the CDR3 is TGCAGTGCTAGTTCACCGTACGAGCAGTACTTC.

This clonotype was picked up a small number of times. This sequence joins TRBV4-1 and TRBJ2-7; 8 bases fit TRBD2. CDR3 length: 16 residues. The V gene end was trimmed by 4 bases and the J gene end by 4 bases; junction bases not matched to a gene: 12. CDR1 is MGHRA, CDR2 YSYEKL, per germline. The CDR3 sequence is CASSRPREGRGYEQYF. In DNA form, the CDR3 reads TGCGCCAGCAGCCGCCCTCGGGAGGGAAGGGGATACGAGCAGTACTTC.

This clonotype came up many times. This sequence joins TRBV12-3 or TRBV12-4 and TRBJ1-2; D call uncertain. The CDR3 sequence is 14 residues long. V was clipped by 5 bases and J by 4 bases, with 14 bases between them. In nucleotides, the CDR3 is TGTGCCAGCAGTCCTCGACCGGACGTCTATGGCTACACCTTC. It yields the protein CASSPRPDVYGYTF.

This clonotype was counted a few times. Here the CDR3 DNA reads TGTGCCAGCAGTTCCGGAGGACAGGGAACAGATACGCAGTATTTT. Translating it yields CASSSGGQGTDTQYF. The V call is TRBV28, the J call TRBJ2-3, with 8 bases fitting TRBD1. J lost 3 bases, V lost 4 bases, and 6 bases had no gene match. CDR1 and CDR2 from the germline V gene are MDHEN and SYDVKM. The CDR3 consists of 15 residues.

This clonotype appeared a few times. CDR3: CASSQDRSGGSYNEQFF. The DNA for the CDR3 is TGCGCCAGCAGCCAAGATAGGAGCGGGGGGTCCTACAATGAGCAGTTCTTC. The rearrangement uses TRBV4-3 and TRBJ2-1, with TRBD2 matching over 9 bases. Germline CDR1 LGHNA, CDR2 YSLEER. Germline trimming cut 0 bases from V and 1 base from J; bases unmatched to any gene: 4. The CDR3 runs 17 residues.

The genes are TRBV11-2 and TRBJ2-7; a possible D gene is TRBD2 (5 bases). V lost 4 bases and J 0 bases, leaving 13 bases between the germline ends. Per germline, CDR1 SGHAT and CDR2 FQNNGV. The CDR3 has 15 amino acids. The chain's CDR3 is CASSSHRGSSYEQYF. In DNA form, the CDR3 reads TGTGCCAGCAGCTCCCACCGGGGAAGCTCCTACGAGCAGTACTTC.

In this sample, this clonotype turned up a few times. CDR3 nucleotides: TGTGCCAGCTCACCACCCCTCCGGGAGACCCAGTACTTC. Amino acids: CASSPPLRETQYF. The J gene is TRBJ2-5, the V gene TRBV18; D is undetermined. The CDR3 runs 13 residues. Germline V gene sequence: CDR1 KGHSH, CDR2 LQKENI. V was trimmed by 0 bases and J by 5 bases, leaving 7 bases between them.

The rearrangement links TRBV7-2 to TRBJ1-6; TRBD1 matches 8 bases. The CDR3 is 16 residues long. V was clipped by 6 bases and J by 5 bases; unmatched bases: 9. Germline V lookup: CDR1 SGHTA, CDR2 FQGNSA. As DNA, the CDR3 is TGTGCCAGCAGATCAATGACAGGGGAAGATAATTCACCCCTCCACTTT. It translates to CASRSMTGEDNSPLHF.

This clonotype was found a few times. V and J are TRBV30 and TRBJ1-5; 7 bases are shared with TRBD1. The CDR3 is made up of 13 amino acids. Germline lookup yields CDR1 GTSNPN and CDR2 SVGIG (reference sequence). The V gene end was trimmed by 3 bases and the J gene end by 4 bases; junction bases not matched to a gene: 3. CDR3 in amino acids: CAWRAQGNQPQHF. The CDR3 DNA is TGTGCCTGGAGGGCACAGGGGAATCAGCCCCAGCATTTT. The full variable domain, in which reference TRBV30 and TRBJ1-5 provide the parts outside the CDR3, is SQTIHQWPATLVQPVGSPLSLECTVEGTSNPNLYWYRQAAGRGLQLLFYSVGIGQISSEVPQNLSASRPQDRQFILSSKKLLLSDSGFYLCAWRAQGNQPQHFGDGTRLSIL.

J is TRBJ1-2 and V is TRBV7-2; 7 bases are shared with TRBD1. V shed 5 bases, J shed 6 bases, and the junction held 6 bases outside the gene matches. In germline, CDR1 is SGHTA, CDR2 FQGNSA. The CDR3 is 13 amino acids. Here the CDR3 DNA reads TGTGCCAGCAGCCCCCGCACAGGGGATGGCTACACCTTC. Protein sequence: CASSPRTGDGYTF.

This clonotype came up many times. The gene calls are TRBV3-1 and TRBJ2-1, with 14 nucleotides matching TRBD2. CDR3 length: 16 amino acids. The ends lost 0 bases at V and 10 bases at J; junction bases unmatched: 5. Germline CDR1 LGHDT, CDR2 YNNKEL (reference sequence). CDR3 amino acids: CASSQEGLAGGDEQFF. The DNA for the CDR3 is TGTGCCAGCAGCCAAGAAGGACTAGCGGGGGGAGACGAGCAGTTCTTC.

A few counts support this clonotype. The rearrangement uses TRBV29-1 and TRBJ2-1; TRBD2 matches 11 bases. Germline lookup yields CDR1 SQVTM and CDR2 ANQGSEA. The CDR3 is 13 amino acids. With V trimmed by 7 bases and J by 9 bases, 8 bases remained unmatched. The DNA for the CDR3 is TGCAGCGCCCCGGGACTAGCGGCCAGTGAGCAGTTCTTC. This gives the protein CSAPGLAASEQFF.

Only a few counts were recorded for this clonotype. The V call is TRBV14, the J call TRBJ2-1, with D hard to call. V was shortened by 1 base and J by 4 bases, with 14 bases between the two germline ends. The CDR3 consists of 16 residues. Germline values: CDR1 SGHDN, CDR2 FVKESK. The CDR3 protein is CASSQVFFSAYNEQFF. Here the CDR3 DNA reads TGTGCCAGCAGCCAAGTTTTCTTTTCAGCTTACAATGAGCAGTTCTTC.

This clonotype was found a few times. V is TRBV29-1 and J is TRBJ1-5, with 8 bases aligning to TRBD1. Looked up from germline, CDR1 is SQVTM and CDR2 is ANQGSEA. Germline trimming cut 6 bases from V and 3 bases from J; bases unmatched to any gene: 4. The CDR3 totals 13 residues. CDR3 amino acids: CSVTDRDNQPQHF. The CDR3 coding sequence is TGCAGCGTGACGGACAGGGACAATCAGCCCCAGCATTTT.

This clonotype was counted between two and nine times. The chain uses TRBV4-3 and TRBJ1-1; D unresolved. The CDR3 runs 12 residues. Germline V gene lookup returns CDR1 LGHNA and CDR2 YSLEER. V gave up 3 bases and J gave up 4 bases, with 6 bases separating them. As DNA, the CDR3 is TGCGCCAGCAGCCAGGGAAGCACTGAAGCTTTCTTT. This encodes CASSQGSTEAFF.

CDR3 region: CSARDLKVQLPQETQYF. The CDR3 bases are TGCAGTGCTAGGGACCTCAAGGTCCAATTACCACAAGAGACCCAGTACTTC. The chain carries TRBV20-1 and TRBJ2-5; D unresolved. Germline lookup yields CDR1 DFQATT and CDR2 SNEGSKA (reference sequence). V was trimmed by 3 bases and J by 2 bases, leaving 22 bases between them. CDR3 length equals 17 residues.

This clonotype was observed many times. This chain connects TRBV29-1 to TRBJ2-1, with D perhaps given as TRBD1 or TRBD2 (5 bases each). The V gene lost 5 bases and the J gene lost 6 bases, with 14 bases spanning the gap. Germline CDR1 is SQVTM and CDR2 is ANQGSEA. There are 13 residues in the CDR3. CDR3 loop: CSVTGTGPNEQFF. CDR3 bases: TGCAGCGTTACCGGGACGGGACCCAATGAGCAGTTCTTC.

The chain couples TRBV4-1 to TRBJ1-3; perhaps TRBD1 as D (5 bases). CDR1 and CDR2 (germline): MGHRA, YSYEKL. V was trimmed by 0 bases and J by 0 bases, leaving 12 bases between them. The CDR3 consists of 17 residues. CDR3 in DNA: TGCGCCAGCAGCCAAGAGTCGACAGAAGACTCTGGAAACACCATATATTTT. Translated: CASSQESTEDSGNTIYF.

Of note for this clonotype: The junction shows a germline mismatch at one end, possibly a read error. This chain joins TRBV4-3 and TRBJ1-5, with D hard to call. The V gene's germline CDR1 is LGHNA and CDR2 YSLEER. The CDR3 is 13 amino acids. CDR3 residues: CASSQDADHPQHF. In DNA form, the CDR3 reads TGCGCCAGCAGCCAAGACGCGGATCACCCCCAGCATTTT.

The table lists this clonotype with a few counts. The chain carries TRBV27 and TRBJ2-2; D uncertain. This CDR3 has 13 residues. V lost 0 bases to trimming and J lost 6 bases, with 5 bases between them. Per germline, CDR1 MNHEY and CDR2 SMNVEV (reference sequence). CDR3 bases: TGTGCCAGCAGTTTATCGTTCCCCGGGGAGCTGTTTTTT. Amino acid sequence: CASSLSFPGELFF.